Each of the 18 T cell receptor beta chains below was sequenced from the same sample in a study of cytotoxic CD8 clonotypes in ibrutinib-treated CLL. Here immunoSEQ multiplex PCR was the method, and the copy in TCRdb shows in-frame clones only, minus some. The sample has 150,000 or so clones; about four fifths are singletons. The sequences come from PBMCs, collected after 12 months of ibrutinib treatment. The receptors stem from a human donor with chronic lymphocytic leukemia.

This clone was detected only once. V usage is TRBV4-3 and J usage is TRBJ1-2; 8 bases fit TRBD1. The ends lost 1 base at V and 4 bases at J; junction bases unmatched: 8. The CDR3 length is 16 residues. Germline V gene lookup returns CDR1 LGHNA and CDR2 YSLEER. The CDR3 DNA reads TGCGCCAGCAGCCAAGGGAGACAGGGGTTAATCTATGGCTACACCTTC. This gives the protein CASSQGRQGLIYGYTF.

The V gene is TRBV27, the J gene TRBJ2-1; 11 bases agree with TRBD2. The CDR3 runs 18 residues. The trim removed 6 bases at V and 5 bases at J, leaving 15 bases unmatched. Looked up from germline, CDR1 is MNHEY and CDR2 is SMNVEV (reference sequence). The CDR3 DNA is TGTGCCAGCAGACCCCTCTGGCTAGCGGGAGGTCTCAACAATGAGCAGTTCTTC. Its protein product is CASRPLWLAGGLNNEQFF.

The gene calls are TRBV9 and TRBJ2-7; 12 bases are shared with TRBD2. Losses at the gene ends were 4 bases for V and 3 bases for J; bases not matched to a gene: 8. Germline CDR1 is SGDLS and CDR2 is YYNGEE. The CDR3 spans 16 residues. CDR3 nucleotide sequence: TGTGCCAGCAGCCCCGAGACTAGCGGGAGCCTCTACGAGCAGTACTTC. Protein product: CASSPETSGSLYEQYF.

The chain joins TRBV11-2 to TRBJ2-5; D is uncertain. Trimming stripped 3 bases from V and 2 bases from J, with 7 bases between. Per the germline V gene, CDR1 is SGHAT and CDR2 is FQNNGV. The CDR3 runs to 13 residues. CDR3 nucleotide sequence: TGTGCCAGCAGCTTCGGCAATCAAGAGACCCAGTACTTC. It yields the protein CASSFGNQETQYF.

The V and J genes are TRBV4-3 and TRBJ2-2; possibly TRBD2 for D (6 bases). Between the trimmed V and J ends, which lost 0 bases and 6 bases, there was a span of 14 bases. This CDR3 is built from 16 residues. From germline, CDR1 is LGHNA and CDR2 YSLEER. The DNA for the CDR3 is TGCGCCAGCAGCCAAGATAGGAGGGCCCTCCCCGGGGAGCTGTTTTTT. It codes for CASSQDRRALPGELFF.

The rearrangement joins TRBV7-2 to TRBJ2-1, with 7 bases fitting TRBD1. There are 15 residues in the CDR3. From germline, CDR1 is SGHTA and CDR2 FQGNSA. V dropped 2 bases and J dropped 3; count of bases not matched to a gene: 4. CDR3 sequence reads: CASSLTRDSYNEQFF. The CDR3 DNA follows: TGTGCCAGCAGCTTAACCCGGGACAGCTACAATGAGCAGTTCTTC.

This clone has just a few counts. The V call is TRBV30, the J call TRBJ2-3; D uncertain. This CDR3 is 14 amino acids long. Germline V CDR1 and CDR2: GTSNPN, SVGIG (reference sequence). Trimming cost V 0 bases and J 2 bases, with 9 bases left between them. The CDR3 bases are TGTGCCTGGAGTGTAGCACAGCTCACAGATACGCAGTATTTT. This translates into CAWSVAQLTDTQYF.

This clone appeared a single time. The CDR3 nucleotides are TGTGCCAGCAGCTGGACTAGCGGAACATACAATGAGCAGTTCTTC. It is translated as CASSWTSGTYNEQFF. The V and J genes are TRBV7-2 and TRBJ2-1, with TRBD2 matching over 10 bases. The CDR3 has 15 amino acids. Germline V CDR1 and CDR2: SGHTA, FQGNSA. Unmatched junction bases numbered 4, after V lost 4 bases and J lost 4 bases.

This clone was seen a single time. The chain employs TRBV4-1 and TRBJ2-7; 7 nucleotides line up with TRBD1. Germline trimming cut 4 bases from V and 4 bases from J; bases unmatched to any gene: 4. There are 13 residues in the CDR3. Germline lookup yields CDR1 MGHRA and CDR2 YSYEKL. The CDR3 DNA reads TGCGCCAGCAGCCTCGCAGGGGGTTACGAGCAGTACTTC. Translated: CASSLAGGYEQYF.

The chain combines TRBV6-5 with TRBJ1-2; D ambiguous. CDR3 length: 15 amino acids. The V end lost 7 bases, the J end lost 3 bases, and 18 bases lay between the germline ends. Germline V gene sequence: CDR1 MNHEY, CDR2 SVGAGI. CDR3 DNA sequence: TGTGCCAGCACCTCAGTTATCGGACCAGACTATGGCTACACCTTC. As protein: CASTSVIGPDYGYTF.

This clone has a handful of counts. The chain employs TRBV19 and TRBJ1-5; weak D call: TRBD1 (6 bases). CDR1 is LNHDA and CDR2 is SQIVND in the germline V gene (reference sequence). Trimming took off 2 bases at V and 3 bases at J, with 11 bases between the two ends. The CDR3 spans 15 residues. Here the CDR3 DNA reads TGTGCCAGTAGTATAAGACAGGCGAACAATCAGCCCCAGCATTTT. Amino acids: CASSIRQANNQPQHF.

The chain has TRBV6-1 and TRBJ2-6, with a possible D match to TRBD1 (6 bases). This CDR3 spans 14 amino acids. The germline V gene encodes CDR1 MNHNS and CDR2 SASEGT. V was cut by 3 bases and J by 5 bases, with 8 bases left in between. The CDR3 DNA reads TGTGCCAGCAGTGAGGGGGACAGGGCCAACGTCCTGACTTTC. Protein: CASSEGDRANVLTF.

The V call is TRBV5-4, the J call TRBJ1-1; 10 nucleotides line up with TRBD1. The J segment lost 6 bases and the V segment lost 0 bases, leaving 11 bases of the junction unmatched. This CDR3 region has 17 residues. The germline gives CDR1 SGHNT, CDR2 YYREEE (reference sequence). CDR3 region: CASSLVGQGSREAEAFF. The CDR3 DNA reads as TGTGCCAGCAGCTTGGTGGGACAGGGGTCGAGGGAAGCTGAAGCTTTCTTT.

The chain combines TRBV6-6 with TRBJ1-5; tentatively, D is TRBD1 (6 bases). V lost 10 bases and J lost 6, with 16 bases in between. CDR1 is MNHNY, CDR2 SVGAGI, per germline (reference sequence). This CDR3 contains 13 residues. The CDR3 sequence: CATSTGGGQPQHF. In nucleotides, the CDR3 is TGTGCCACCTCCACCGGGGGCGGTCAGCCCCAGCATTTT.

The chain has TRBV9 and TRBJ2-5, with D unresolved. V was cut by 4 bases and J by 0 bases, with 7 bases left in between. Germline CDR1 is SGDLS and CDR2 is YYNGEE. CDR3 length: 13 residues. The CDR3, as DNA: TGTGCCAGCAGCTCCCGGTACCAAGAGACCCAGTACTTC. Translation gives CASSSRYQETQYF.

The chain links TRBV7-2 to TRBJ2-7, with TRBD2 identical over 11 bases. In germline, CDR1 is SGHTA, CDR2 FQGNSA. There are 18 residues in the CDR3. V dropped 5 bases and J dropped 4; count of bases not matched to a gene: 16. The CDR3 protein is CASSEALAGATRKYEQYF. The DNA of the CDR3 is TGTGCCAGCAGCGAAGCACTAGCGGGAGCAACGAGAAAGTACGAGCAGTACTTC.

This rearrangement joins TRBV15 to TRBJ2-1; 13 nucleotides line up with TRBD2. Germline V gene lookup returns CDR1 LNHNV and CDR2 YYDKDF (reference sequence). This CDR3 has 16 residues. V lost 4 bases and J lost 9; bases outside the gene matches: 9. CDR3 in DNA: TGTGCCACCAGCATTGGGACTAGCGGGAAGCAGGGTGAGCAGTTCTTC. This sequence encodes CATSIGTSGKQGEQFF.

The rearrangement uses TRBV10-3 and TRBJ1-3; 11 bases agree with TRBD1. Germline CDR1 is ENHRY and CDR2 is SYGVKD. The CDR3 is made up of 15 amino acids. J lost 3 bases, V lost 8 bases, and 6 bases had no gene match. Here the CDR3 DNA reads TGTGCCATCGGGCCGGGACAGGGGGTTGGAAACACCATATATTTT. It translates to CAIGPGQGVGNTIYF.